This T cell receptor (beta chain) comes out of a study of blood T cell repertoires in COVID-19 (dated by TCRdb to about 2020). Some background on the complete study: Samples from collaborators originated in the United States, Italy and Spain and spanned both the acute and convalescent phases of COVID-19. Where HLA class I and class II types were available, the types were taken from metadata supplied by the sample provider, not from assay-based typing. The material from the prospective study consisted of cDNA or gDNA derived from T cells, B-cell-depleted T cells, or PBMCs. Nearly every sample came with metadata listing a de-identified subject ID, COVID-19 status, age in years and sex. The repertoires were released in a freely available public database meant as a resource for research on the immune response to SARS-CoV-2. Samples were obtained from the ongoing ImmuneRACE study (first 160 participants) and from 1,200 or so subjects provided by 6 global collaborators. Subjects who had been exposed to COVID-19, were actively infected with it, or had recovered from it provided the deeply sampled blood TCRbeta repertoires that made up the dataset.

In the prospective study, participants were about 18 to 89 years old, resided in about two dozen geographic areas of the United States, and were enrolled through a virtual design. In the prospective study, participants were assigned to cohorts based on the clinical history participants reported in a screening survey and a study questionnaire. Recovered participants in ImmuneRACE Cohort 3 were defined by two consecutive negative NP/OP PCR tests, clearance by a healthcare professional, or resolution of symptoms. Each participant in the prospective study had whole blood, serum and a nasopharyngeal or oropharyngeal swab collected by mobile phlebotomists. Over a roughly 2-month period, participants in the prospective study had the option of providing additional blood draws and questionnaires. Before DNA extraction, blood samples from the prospective study were shipped at room temperature or frozen.

Cut back by 5 bases and 1 base, the V and J ends lie 12 bases apart. Looking up the germline V gene yields CDR1 MGHRA and CDR2 YSYEKL. Counted from cysteine to phenylalanine, this CDR3 has 14 amino acids. The entry retains the CDR3 DNA only, 42 bases that are in frame from base 1. TCRbeta CDR3 regions were amplified from genomic DNA using the immunoSEQ Assay, a bias-controlled multiplex PCR. Concerning the study's data processing: Nucleated cell counts per sample were estimated from amplification of reference gene primers within the assay. To quantify the absolute abundance of each unique TCRbeta CDR3 rearrangement, sequence reads were collapsed and filtered. For each sample, productive Simpson clonality was calculated as the square root of Simpson's diversity index across productive rearrangements. The clones in this table, taken by TCRdb from immuneACCESS, are in-frame only. Not every clone is retained; where verified, under half of the shortfall comes from an unresolved V gene, and the cause of the rest is unknown. That table is the source of V, J and clone size, and D and trimming were worked out from the DNA. The sample has 110,000 to 150,000 clones on record, around 86% of them singletons. The ten biggest clones cover roughly 3.9% of the sample.

To note about this clone: This clone's antigen is unknown. No qualities accompany the bases; no much larger clone lies one base away.

What the study reported, not specific to this receptor: How much clinical and demographic metadata was included differed by source and by participant, and the metadata was provided uncurated.

The specimen sequenced was PBMCs or T cells enriched from blood (not recorded which). This TCR came from a man aged 50 or older who had recovered from COVID-19. Recombination linked TRBV4-1 to TRBJ2-7; the best D guess is TRBD2, with 6 bases matching. The CDR3 reads as follows: CASSSRERSYEQYF. The DNA is as follows: TGCGCCAGCAGCAGCCGGGAGCGGTCCTACGAGCAGTACTTC.